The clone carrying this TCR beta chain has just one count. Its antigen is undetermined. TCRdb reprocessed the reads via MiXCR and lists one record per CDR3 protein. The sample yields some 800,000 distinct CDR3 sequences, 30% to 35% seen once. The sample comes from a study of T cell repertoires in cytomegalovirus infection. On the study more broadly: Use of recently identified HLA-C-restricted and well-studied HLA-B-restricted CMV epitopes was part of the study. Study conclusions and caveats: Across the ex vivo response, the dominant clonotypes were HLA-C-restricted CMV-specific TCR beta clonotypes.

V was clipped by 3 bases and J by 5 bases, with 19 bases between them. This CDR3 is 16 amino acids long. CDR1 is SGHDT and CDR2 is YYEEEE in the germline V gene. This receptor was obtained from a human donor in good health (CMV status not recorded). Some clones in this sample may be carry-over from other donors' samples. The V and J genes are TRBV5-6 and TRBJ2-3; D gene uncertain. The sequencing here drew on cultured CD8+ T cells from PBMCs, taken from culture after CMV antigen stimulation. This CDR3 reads CASSSRLRQERDTQYF. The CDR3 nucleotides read TGTGCCAGCAGCTCCCGTTTAAGGCAAGAAAGAGATACGCAGTATTTT.